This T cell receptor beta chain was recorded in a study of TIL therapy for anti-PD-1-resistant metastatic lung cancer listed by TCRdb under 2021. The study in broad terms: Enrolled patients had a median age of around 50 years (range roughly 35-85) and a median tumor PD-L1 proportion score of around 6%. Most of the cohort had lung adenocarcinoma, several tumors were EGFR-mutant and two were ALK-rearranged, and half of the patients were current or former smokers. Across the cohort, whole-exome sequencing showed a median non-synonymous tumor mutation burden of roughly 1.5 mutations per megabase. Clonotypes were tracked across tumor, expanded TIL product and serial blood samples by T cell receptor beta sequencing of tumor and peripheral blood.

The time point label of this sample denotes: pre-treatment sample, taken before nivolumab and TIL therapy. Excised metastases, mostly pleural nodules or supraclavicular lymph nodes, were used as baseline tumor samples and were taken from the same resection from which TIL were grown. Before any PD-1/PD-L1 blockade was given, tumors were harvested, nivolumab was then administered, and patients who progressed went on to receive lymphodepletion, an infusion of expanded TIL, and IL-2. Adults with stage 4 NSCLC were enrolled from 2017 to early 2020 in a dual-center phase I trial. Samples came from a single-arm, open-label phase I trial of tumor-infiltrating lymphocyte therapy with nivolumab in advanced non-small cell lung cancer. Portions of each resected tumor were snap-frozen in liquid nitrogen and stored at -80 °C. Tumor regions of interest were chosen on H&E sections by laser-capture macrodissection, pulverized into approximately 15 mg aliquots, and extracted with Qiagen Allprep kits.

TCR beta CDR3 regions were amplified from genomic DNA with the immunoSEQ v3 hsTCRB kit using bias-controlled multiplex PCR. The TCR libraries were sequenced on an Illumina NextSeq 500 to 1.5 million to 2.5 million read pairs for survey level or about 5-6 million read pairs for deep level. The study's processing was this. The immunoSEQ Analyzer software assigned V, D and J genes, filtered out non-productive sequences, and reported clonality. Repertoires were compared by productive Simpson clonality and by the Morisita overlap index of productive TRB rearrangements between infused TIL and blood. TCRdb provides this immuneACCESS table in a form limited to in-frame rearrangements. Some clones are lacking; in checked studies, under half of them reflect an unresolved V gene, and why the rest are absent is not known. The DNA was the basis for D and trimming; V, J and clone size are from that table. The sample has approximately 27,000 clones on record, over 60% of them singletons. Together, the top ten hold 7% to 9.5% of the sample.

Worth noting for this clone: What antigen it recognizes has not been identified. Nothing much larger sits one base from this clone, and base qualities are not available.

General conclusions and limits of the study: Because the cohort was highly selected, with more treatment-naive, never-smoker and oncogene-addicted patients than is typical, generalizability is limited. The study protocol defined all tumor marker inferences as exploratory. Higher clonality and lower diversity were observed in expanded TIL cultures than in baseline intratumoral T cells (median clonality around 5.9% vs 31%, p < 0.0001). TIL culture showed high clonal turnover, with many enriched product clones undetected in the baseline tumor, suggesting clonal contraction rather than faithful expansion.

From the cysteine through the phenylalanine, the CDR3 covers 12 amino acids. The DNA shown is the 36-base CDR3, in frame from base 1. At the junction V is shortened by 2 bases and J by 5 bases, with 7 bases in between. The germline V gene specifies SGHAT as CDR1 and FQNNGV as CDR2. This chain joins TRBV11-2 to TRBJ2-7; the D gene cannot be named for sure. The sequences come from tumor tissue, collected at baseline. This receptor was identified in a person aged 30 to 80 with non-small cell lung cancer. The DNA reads TGTGCCAGCAGCTTATTGGGTAACGAGCAGTACTTC. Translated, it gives CASSLLGNEQYF.